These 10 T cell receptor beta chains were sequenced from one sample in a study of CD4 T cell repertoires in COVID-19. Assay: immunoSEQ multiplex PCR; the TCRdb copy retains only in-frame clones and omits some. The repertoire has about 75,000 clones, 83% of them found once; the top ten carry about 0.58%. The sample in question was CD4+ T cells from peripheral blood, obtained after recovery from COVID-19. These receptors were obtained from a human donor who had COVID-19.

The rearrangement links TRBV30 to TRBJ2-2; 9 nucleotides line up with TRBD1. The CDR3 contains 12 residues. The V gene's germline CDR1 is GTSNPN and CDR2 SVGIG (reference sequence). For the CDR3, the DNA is TGTGCACGGGGACAGGGAGGCGGGGAGCTGTTTTTT. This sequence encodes CARGQGGGELFF.

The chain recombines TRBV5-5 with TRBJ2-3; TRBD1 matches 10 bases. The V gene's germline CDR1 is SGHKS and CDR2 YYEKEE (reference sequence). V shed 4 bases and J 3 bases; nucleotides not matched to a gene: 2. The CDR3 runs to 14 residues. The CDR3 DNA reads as TGTGCCAGCAGCCCGGGACAGGGGACAGATACGCAGTATTTT. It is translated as CASSPGQGTDTQYF.

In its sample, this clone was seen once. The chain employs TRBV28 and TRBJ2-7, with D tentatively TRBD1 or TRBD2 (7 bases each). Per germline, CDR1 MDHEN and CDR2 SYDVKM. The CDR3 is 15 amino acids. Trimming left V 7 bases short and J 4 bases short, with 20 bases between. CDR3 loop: CASTPGGTNPYEQYF. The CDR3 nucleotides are TGTGCCAGCACCCCAGGGGGGACTAACCCGTACGAGCAGTACTTC.

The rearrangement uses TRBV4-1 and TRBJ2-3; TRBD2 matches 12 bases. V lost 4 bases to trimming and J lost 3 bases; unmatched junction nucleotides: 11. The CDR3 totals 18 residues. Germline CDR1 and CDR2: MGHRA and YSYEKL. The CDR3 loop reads CASSLFGPGTSGTDTQYF. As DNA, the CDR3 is TGCGCCAGCAGCCTTTTCGGCCCCGGGACTAGCGGGACAGATACGCAGTATTTT.

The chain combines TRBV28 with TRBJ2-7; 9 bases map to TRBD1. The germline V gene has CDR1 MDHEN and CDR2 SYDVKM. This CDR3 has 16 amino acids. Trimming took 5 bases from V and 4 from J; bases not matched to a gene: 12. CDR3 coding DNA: TGTGCCAGCAGTCTTCCCTTCGGACAGGGGTATTACGAGCAGTACTTC. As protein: CASSLPFGQGYYEQYF.

The CDR3 DNA is TGTGCCAGCAGCTTGGACCTGGGCTACACCTTC. This translates into CASSLDLGYTF. The chain recombines TRBV5-8 with TRBJ1-2; D call uncertain. The CDR3 contains 11 residues. V was cut by 0 bases and J by 8 bases, with 5 bases left in between. Germline V gene lookup returns CDR1 SGHTS and CDR2 YDEGEE.

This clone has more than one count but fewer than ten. The CDR3 DNA reads TGCGCCAGCAGCCAATCCCTAGCGGGAGGTGGGACCGGGGAGCTGTTTTTT. It codes for CASSQSLAGGGTGELFF. The chain carries TRBV4-1 and TRBJ2-2; TRBD2 aligns across 11 bases. Germline V gives CDR1 MGHRA, CDR2 YSYEKL. This CDR3 contains 17 residues. V was clipped by 2 bases and J by 5 bases; unmatched bases: 7.

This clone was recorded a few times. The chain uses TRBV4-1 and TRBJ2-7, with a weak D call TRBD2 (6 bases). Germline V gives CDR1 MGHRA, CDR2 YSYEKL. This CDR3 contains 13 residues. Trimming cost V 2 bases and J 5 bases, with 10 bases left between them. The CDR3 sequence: CASSQTGVNEQYF. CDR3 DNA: TGCGCCAGCAGCCAAACGGGGGTCAACGAGCAGTACTTC.

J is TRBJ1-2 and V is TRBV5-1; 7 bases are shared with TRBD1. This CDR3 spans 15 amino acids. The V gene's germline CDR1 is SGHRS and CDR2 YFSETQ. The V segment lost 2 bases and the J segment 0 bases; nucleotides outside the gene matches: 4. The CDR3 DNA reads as TGCGCCAGCAGCTTTCAGGGGGGATCTAACTATGGCTACACCTTC. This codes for CASSFQGGSNYGYTF. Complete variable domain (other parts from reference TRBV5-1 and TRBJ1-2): KAGVTQTPRYLIKTRGQQVTLSCSPISGHRSVSWYQQTPGQGLQFLFEYFSETQRNKGNFPGRFSGRQFSNSRSEMNVSTLELGDSALYLCASSFQGGSNYGYTFGSGTRLTVV.

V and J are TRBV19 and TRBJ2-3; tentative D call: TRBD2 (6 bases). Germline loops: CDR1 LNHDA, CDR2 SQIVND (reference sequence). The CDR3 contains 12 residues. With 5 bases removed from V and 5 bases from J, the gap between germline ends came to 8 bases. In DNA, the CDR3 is TGTGCCAGTAGTGTGGGGGGAGATACGCAGTATTTT. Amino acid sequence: CASSVGGDTQYF.